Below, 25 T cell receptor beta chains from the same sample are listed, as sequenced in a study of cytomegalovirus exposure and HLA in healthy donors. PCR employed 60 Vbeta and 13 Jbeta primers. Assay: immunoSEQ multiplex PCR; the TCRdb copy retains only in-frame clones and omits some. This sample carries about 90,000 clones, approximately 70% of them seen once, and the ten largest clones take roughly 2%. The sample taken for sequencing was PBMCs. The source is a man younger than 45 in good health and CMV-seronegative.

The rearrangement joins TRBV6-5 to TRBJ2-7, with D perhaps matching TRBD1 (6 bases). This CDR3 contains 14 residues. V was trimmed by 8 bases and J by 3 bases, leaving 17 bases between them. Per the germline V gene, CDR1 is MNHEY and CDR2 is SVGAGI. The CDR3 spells CASGNRDKLYEQYF. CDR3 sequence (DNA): TGTGCCAGCGGCAACCGGGACAAGCTCTACGAGCAGTACTTC.

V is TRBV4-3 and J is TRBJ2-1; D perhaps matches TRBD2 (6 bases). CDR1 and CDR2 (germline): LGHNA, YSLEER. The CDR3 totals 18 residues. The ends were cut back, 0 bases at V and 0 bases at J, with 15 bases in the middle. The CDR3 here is CASSQDAKEGSSYNEQFF. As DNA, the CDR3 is TGCGCCAGCAGCCAAGACGCAAAGGAGGGAAGCTCCTACAATGAGCAGTTCTTC.

CDR3 sequence reads: CASSRTTGTSGAYNEQFF. In nucleotides, the CDR3 is TGCGCCAGCAGCCGCACGACCGGGACTAGCGGGGCCTACAATGAGCAGTTCTTC. This chain links TRBV4-1 with TRBJ2-1; 13 positions agree with TRBD2. The CDR3 extends over 18 amino acids. CDR1 is MGHRA and CDR2 is YSYEKL in the germline V gene. The J segment lost 2 bases and the V segment lost 4 bases, leaving 8 bases of the junction unmatched.

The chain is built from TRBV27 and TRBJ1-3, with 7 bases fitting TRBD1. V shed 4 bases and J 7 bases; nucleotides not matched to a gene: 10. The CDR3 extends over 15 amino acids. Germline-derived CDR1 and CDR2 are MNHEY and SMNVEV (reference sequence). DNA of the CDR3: TGTGCCAGCAGTTCCCGGACAGGTCTTTTCAACACCATATATTTT. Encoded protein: CASSSRTGLFNTIYF.

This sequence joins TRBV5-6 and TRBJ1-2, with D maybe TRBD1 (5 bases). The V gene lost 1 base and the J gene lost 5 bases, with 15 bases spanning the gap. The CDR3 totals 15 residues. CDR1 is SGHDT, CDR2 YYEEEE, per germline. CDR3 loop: CASSLTPSGRYGYTF. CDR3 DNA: TGTGCCAGCAGCTTGACTCCGTCAGGGAGGTATGGCTACACCTTC.

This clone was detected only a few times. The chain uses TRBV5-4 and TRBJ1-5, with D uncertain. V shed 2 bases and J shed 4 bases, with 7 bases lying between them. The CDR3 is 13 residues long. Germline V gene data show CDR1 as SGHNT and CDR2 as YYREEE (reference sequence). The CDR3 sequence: CASSFGGNQPQHF. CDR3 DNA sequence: TGTGCCAGCAGCTTCGGAGGAAATCAGCCCCAGCATTTT.

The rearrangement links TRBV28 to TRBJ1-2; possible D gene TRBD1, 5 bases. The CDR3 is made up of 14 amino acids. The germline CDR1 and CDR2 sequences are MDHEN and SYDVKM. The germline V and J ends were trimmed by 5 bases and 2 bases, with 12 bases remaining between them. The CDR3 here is CASSISQGNYGYTF. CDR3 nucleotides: TGTGCCAGCAGTATATCCCAGGGAAACTATGGCTACACCTTC.

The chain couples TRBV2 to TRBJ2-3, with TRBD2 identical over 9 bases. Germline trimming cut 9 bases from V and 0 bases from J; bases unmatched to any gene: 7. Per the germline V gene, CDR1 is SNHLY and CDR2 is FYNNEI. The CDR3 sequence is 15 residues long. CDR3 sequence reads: CARTSREGSTDTQYF. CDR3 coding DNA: TGTGCCAGGACCTCGCGGGAGGGGAGCACAGATACGCAGTATTTT.

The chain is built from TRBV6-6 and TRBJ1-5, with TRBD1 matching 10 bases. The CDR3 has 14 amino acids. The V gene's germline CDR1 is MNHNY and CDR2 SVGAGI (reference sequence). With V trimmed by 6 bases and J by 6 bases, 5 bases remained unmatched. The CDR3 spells CASRMTGGPQPQHF. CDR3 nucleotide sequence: TGTGCCAGCAGAATGACAGGGGGCCCTCAGCCCCAGCATTTT.

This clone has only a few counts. The CDR3 protein is CAISHPDGAYNEQFF. Here the CDR3 DNA reads TGTGCCATCAGCCACCCCGACGGGGCCTACAATGAGCAGTTCTTC. This chain connects TRBV10-3 to TRBJ2-1; D might be TRBD2 (5 bases). Looked up from germline, CDR1 is ENHRY and CDR2 is SYGVKD. V was pared by 6 bases and J by 2 bases, with 14 bases between. This CDR3 has 15 residues.

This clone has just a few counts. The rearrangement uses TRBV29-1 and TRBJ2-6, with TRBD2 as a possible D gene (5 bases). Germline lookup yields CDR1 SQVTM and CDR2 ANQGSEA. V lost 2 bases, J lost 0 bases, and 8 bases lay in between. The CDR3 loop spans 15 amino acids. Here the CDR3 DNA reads TGCAGCGTTGAAACGGAGGCCTCTGGGGCCAACGTCCTGACTTTC. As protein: CSVETEASGANVLTF.

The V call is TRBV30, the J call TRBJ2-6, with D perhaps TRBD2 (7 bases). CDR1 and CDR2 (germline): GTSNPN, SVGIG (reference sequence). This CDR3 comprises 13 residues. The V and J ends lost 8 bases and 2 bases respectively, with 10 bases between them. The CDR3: CALGGAGANVLTF. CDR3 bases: TGTGCCCTAGGGGGGGCTGGGGCCAACGTCCTGACTTTC.

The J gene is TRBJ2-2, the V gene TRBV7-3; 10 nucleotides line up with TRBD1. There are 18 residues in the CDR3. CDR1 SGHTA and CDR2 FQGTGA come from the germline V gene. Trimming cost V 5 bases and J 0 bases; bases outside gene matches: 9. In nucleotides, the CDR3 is TGTGCCAGCAGCCCAAAAGCCGGACAGGGGGCGAACACCGGGGAGCTGTTTTTT. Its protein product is CASSPKAGQGANTGELFF.

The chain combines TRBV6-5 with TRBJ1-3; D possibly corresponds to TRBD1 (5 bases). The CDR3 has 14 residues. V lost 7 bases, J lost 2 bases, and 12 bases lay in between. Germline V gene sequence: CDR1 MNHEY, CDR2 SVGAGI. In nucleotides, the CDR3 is TGTGCCAGCAAGAATGGACACACTGGAAACACCATATATTTT. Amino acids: CASKNGHTGNTIYF.

CDR3 sequence (DNA): TGTGCCAGTGCTGGGACAGGGGGACAAAGTGGGGCCAACGTCCTGACTTTC. Translating it yields CASAGTGGQSGANVLTF. The chain joins TRBV19 to TRBJ2-6; TRBD1 agrees at 11 bases. Germline CDR1 reads LNHDA; CDR2 reads SQIVND (reference sequence). The CDR3 has 17 residues. V lost 8 bases and J lost 3; bases outside the gene matches: 9.

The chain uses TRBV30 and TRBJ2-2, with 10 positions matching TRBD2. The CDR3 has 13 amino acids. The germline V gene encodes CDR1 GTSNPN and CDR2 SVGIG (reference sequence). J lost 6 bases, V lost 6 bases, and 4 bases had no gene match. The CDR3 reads CACAGTSAGELFF. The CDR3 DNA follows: TGTGCCTGTGCCGGGACTAGCGCCGGGGAGCTGTTTTTT. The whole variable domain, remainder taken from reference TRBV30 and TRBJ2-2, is SQTIHQWPATLVQPVGSPLSLECTVEGTSNPNLYWYRQAAGRGLQLLFYSVGIGQISSEVPQNLSASRPQDRQFILSSKKLLLSDSGFYLCACAGTSAGELFFGEGSRLTVL.

The DNA for the CDR3 is TGTGCCAGCAGCTTGCTCGGTGAAAAACTGTTTTTT. Residues: CASSLLGEKLFF. The chain joins TRBV5-4 to TRBJ1-4; no definite D call. The CDR3 is made up of 12 amino acids. Between the trimmed V and J ends, which lost 1 base and 7 bases, there was a span of 5 bases. The V gene's germline CDR1 is SGHNT and CDR2 YYREEE (reference sequence).

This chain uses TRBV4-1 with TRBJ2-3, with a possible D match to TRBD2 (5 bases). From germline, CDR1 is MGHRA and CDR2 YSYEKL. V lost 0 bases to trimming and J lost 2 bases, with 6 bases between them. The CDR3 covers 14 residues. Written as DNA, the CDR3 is TGCGCCAGCAGCCAAGAGCTAGCCACAGATACGCAGTATTTT. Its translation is CASSQELATDTQYF.

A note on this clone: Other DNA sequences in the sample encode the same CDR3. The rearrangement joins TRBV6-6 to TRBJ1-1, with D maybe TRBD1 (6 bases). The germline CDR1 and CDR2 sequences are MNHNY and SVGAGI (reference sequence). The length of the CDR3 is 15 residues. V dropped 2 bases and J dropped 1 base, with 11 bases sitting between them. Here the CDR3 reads CASSYPEQGNTEAFF. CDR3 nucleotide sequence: TGTGCCAGCAGTTACCCCGAACAGGGGAACACTGAAGCTTTCTTT.

CDR3 bases: TGTGCCAGCAGCTTATCCAGGGTGGTGAACACTGAAGCTTTCTTT. Translation: CASSLSRVVNTEAFF. The chain carries TRBV7-2 and TRBJ1-1; a weak D match, TRBD1 (5 bases). The CDR3 spans 15 residues. V was shortened by 2 bases and J by 0 bases, with 10 bases between the two germline ends. Per germline, CDR1 SGHTA and CDR2 FQGNSA.

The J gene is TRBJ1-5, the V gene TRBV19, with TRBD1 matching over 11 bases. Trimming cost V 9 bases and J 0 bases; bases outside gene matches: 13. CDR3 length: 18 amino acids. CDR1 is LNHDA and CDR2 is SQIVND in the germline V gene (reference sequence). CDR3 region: CASTIGQGAPYSNQPQHF. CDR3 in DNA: TGTGCCAGCACTATCGGACAGGGGGCCCCTTATAGCAATCAGCCCCAGCATTTT.

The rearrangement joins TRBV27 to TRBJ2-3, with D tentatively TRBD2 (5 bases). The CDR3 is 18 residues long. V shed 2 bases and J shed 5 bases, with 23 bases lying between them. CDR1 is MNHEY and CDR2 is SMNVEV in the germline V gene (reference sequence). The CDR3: CASSLIGESPRMGDTQYF. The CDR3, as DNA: TGTGCCAGCAGTTTAATCGGGGAAAGCCCCCGGATGGGAGATACGCAGTATTTT.

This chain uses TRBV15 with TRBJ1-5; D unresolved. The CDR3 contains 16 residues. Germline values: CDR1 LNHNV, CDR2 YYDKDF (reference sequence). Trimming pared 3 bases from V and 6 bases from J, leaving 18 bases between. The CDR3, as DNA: TGTGCCACCAGCAGTCCCCCCGGTAATTCCCCTCAGCCCCAGCATTTT. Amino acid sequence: CATSSPPGNSPQPQHF.

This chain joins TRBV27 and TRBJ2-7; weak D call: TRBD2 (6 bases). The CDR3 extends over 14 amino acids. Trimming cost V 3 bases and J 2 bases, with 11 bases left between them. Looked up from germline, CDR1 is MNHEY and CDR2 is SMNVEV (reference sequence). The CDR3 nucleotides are TGTGCCAGCAGTTTGGAGGGCCGAACCTACGAGCAGTACTTC. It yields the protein CASSLEGRTYEQYF.

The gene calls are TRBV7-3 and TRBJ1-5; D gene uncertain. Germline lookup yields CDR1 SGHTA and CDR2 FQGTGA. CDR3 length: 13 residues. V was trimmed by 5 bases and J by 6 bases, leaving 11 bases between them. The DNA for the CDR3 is TGTGCCAGCAGCCTCTCAGAGGTTCAGCCCCAGCATTTT. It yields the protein CASSLSEVQPQHF.